One sample yielded the 5 T cell receptor beta chains listed below, sequenced in a study of identifying expanded T cells in peripheral blood (dated by TCRdb to the late 2010s). The receptor library was made with the immunoSEQ multiplex PCR assay. Imported from immuneACCESS, the table was reduced by TCRdb to in-frame sequences with V and J called. These copies leave out some clones; in studies compared against another copy, an unresolved V gene accounts for under half, and the cause of the remainder is not known. The sample yields around 130,000 clones; approximately 86% were counted once. 7.5% to 9% of the sample lies in the top ten. Sample: blood. The receptors originated from a person aged 18-70 years in good health.

This clone was observed a handful of times. The rearrangement joins TRBV7-9 to TRBJ2-1; TRBD2 matches 9 bases. This CDR3 has 17 residues. Germline V gene lookup returns CDR1 SEHNR and CDR2 FQNEAQ (reference sequence). Trimming took 5 bases from V and 1 from J; bases not matched to a gene: 9. In DNA form, the CDR3 reads TGTGCCAGCAGCCCAAGAGGGCTAGCGGGGTCCTACAATGAGCAGTTCTTC. Its protein is CASSPRGLAGSYNEQFF.

The V call is TRBV7-2, the J call TRBJ1-2, with D tentatively TRBD1 (6 bases). CDR3 length: 18 amino acids. V was pared by 1 base and J by 1 base, with 19 bases between. Looked up from germline, CDR1 is SGHTA and CDR2 is FQGNSA. CDR3 coding DNA: TGTGCCAGCAGCTTAGTCGGAGGACAGAGGACAGTTAACTATGGCTACACCTTC. Protein product: CASSLVGGQRTVNYGYTF.

The chain is built from TRBV6-5 and TRBJ1-2; D unresolved. The CDR3 contains 13 residues. Germline loops: CDR1 MNHEY, CDR2 SVGAGI. V was shortened by 6 bases and J by 0 bases, with 8 bases between the two germline ends. The CDR3 reads CASSPTANYGYTF. As DNA, the CDR3 is TGTGCCAGCAGCCCCACAGCTAACTATGGCTACACCTTC.

This clone appeared once. V gene TRBV11-2 combines with J gene TRBJ2-1; D gene uncertain. The V gene's germline CDR1 is SGHAT and CDR2 FQNNGV. The V and J ends lost 5 bases and 9 bases respectively, with 20 bases between them. This CDR3 spans 15 amino acids. Here the CDR3 reads CASSIRTVGFVEQFF. CDR3 coding DNA: TGTGCCAGCAGCATCAGGACGGTTGGTTTTGTTGAGCAGTTCTTC.

The J gene is TRBJ1-5, the V gene TRBV28; 10 bases line up with TRBD1. This CDR3 is built from 18 residues. The V gene's germline CDR1 is MDHEN and CDR2 SYDVKM. J lost 0 bases, V lost 6 bases, and 11 bases had no gene match. The CDR3 DNA sequence: TGTGCCAGCAGAGAAGCGGGACAGGGGTTGAGTAGCAATCAGCCCCAGCATTTT. Translation: CASREAGQGLSSNQPQHF.